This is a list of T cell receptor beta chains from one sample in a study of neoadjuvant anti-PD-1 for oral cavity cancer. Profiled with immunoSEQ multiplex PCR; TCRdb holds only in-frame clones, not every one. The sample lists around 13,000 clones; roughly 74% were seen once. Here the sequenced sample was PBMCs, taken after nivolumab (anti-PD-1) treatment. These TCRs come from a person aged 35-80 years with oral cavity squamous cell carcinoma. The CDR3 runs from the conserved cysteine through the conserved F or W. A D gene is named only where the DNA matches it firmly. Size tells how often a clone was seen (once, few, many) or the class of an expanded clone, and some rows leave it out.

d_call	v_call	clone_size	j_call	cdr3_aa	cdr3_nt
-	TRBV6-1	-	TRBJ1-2	CASRLGASGGYTF	TGTGCCAGCAGACTCGGGGCGTCTGGTGGCTACACCTTC
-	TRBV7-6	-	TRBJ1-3	CASSLSGVSSGNTIYF	TGTGCCAGCAGCTTATCGGGGGTTAGCTCTGGAAACACCATATATTTT
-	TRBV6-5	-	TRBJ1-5	CASAPVYSNQPQHF	TGTGCCAGCGCCCCGGTCTATAGCAATCAGCCCCAGCATTTT
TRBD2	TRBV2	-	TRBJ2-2	CASRAASGSVGELFF	TGTGCCAGCCGGGCGGCTAGCGGGAGTGTCGGGGAGCTGTTTTTT
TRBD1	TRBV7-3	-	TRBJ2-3	CASSPGTGNTDTQYF	TGTGCCAGCAGCCCCGGGACAGGGAACACAGATACGCAGTATTTT
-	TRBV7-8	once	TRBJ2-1	CASSLRGVYNEQFF	TGTGCCAGCAGCTTACGTGGGGTTTACAATGAGCAGTTCTTC
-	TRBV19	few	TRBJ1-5	CASSDRTYSNQPQHF	TGTGCCAGTAGCGACAGGACTTATAGCAATCAGCCCCAGCATTTT
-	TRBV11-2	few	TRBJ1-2	CASRTRLSNYGYTF	TGTGCCAGCAGAACTAGACTATCCAACTATGGCTACACCTTC
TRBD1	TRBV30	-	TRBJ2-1	CAWSDTGVVYNEQFF	TGTGCCTGGAGCGATACAGGGGTGGTGTACAATGAGCAGTTCTTC
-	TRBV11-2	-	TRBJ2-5	CASSPDSPQETQYF	TGTGCCAGCAGCCCGGACAGTCCTCAAGAGACCCAGTACTTC
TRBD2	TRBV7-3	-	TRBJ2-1	CASSLMGLARNEQFF	TGTGCCAGCAGCTTAATGGGACTAGCACGGAATGAGCAGTTCTTC
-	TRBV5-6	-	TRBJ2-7	CASNRASASYEQYF	TGTGCCAGCAATCGGGCTAGCGCTTCCTACGAGCAGTACTTC
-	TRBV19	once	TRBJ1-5	CASSDGGWGANQPQHF	TGTGCCAGTAGTGACGGAGGGTGGGGTGCCAATCAGCCCCAGCATTTT
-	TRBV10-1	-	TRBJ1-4	CASSGSGGEKLFF	TGCGCCAGCAGCGGATCTGGGGGTGAAAAACTGTTTTTT
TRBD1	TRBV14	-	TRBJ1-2	CASSQGTAYNYGYTF	TGTGCCAGCAGCCAGGGGACAGCCTACAACTATGGCTACACCTTC
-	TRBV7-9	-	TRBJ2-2	CASRLGSLTGELFF	TGTGCCAGCAGATTGGGGTCTTTAACCGGGGAGCTGTTTTTT
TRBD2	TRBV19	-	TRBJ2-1	CARGGREIAYNEQFF	TGTGCCAGGGGGGGGAGGGAGATCGCCTACAATGAGCAGTTCTTC
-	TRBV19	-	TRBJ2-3	CASSDKVARGTDTQYF	TGTGCCAGTAGTGATAAGGTTGCCAGGGGTACAGATACGCAGTATTTT
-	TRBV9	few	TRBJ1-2	CASTLGGDYGYTF	TGTGCCAGCACCCTAGGTGGGGACTATGGCTACACCTTC
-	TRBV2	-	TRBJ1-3	CASTLGPQTSGNTIYF	TGTGCCAGCACCTTGGGCCCCCAGACTTCTGGAAACACCATATATTTT
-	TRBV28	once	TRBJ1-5	CASSLSRWGNDRQPQHF	TGTGCCAGCAGTTTGAGTCGGTGGGGAAACGACAGACAGCCCCAGCATTTT
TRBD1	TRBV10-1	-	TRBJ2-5	CASSDGQGGRETQYF	TGCGCCAGCAGTGATGGACAGGGAGGTAGGGAGACCCAGTACTTC
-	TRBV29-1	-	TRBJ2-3	CSASRGEVGDTQYF	TGCAGCGCCTCGCGCGGGGAGGTAGGAGATACGCAGTATTTT
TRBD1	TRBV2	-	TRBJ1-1	CASRPLTGKNTEAFF	TGTGCCAGCAGGCCTTTGACAGGGAAGAACACTGAAGCTTTCTTT
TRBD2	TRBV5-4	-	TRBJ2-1	CASSSGGGEQFF	TGTGCCAGCAGCTCCGGGGGGGGTGAGCAGTTCTTC
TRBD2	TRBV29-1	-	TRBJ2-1	CSVEDMGRGGLHEQFF	TGCAGCGTTGAAGATATGGGGCGGGGGGGCCTGCATGAGCAGTTCTTC
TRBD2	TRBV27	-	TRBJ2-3	CATTPGGGWDTQYF	TGTGCCACCACCCCTGGGGGGGGTTGGGATACGCAGTATTTT
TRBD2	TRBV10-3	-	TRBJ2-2	CAISRGLATYGELFF	TGTGCCATCAGTCGCGGACTAGCTACGTACGGGGAGCTGTTTTTT
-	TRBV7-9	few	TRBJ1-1	CASSLGEGRNTEAFF	TGTGCCAGCAGCTTAGGAGAAGGGAGAAACACTGAAGCTTTCTTT